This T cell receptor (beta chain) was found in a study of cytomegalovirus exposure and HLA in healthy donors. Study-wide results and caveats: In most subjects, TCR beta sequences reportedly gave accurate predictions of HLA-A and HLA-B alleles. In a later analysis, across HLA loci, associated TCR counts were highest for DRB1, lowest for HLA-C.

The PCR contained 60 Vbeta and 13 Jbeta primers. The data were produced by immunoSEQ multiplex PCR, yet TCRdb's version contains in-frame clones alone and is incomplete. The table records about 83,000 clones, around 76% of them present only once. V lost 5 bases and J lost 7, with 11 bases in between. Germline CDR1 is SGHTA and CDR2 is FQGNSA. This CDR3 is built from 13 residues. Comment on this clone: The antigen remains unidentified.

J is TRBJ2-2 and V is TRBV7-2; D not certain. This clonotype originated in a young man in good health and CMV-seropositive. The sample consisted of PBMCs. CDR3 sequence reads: CASSPLENGELFF. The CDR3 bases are TGTGCCAGCAGCCCCTTAGAGAACGGGGAGCTGTTTTTT.